This T cell receptor beta chain was identified in a study of blood T cell repertoires in COVID-19. Background on the study: From the United States, Italy and Spain came samples of acute and convalescent COVID-19. Nucleic acid was either cDNA or gDNA, and it came from T cells, B-cell-depleted T cells, or PBMCs.

Authors' analysis steps: How many nucleated cells were present was estimated from reference gene primer amplification. Here immunoSEQ multiplex PCR was the method, and the copy in TCRdb shows in-frame clones only, minus some. V, J and clone size are those of that table, while D and trimming were read from the DNA. The data show approximately 260,000 clones, with around 82% seen just once and approximately 5% held by the top ten. Looked up from germline, CDR1 is SGHVS and CDR2 is FQNEAQ. With 3 bases clipped from V and 10 bases from J, the junction kept 17 bases outside the gene matches. This CDR3 is 17 amino acids long.

Material for sequencing was peripheral blood. This TCR derives from a woman aged 80 or over with active or convalescent COVID-19. The chain employs TRBV7-8 and TRBJ2-2; 7 positions agree with TRBD2. This CDR3 is CASSFSAGVIMVAELFF. The CDR3 DNA reads as TGTGCCAGCAGCTTCAGTGCGGGAGTTATTATGGTAGCGGAGCTGTTTTTT.